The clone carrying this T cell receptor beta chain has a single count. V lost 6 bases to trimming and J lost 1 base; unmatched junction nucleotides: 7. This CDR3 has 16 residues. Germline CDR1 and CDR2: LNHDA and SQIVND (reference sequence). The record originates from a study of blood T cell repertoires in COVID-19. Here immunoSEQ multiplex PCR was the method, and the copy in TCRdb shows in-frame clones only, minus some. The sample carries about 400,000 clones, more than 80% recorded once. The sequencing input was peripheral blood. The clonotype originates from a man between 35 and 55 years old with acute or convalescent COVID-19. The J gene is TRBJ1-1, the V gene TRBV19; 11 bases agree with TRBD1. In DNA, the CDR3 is TGTGCCAGTAGCAAGGACAGGGGGCCGAAGAACACTGAAGCTTTCTTT. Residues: CASSKDRGPKNTEAFF.